This T cell receptor beta chain was identified during a study of shared clonotypes between healthy human individuals. Study summary: Three plates were used per donor for CD4 naive, three for CD4 memory, two for CD8 naive and one for CD8 memory.

Details on this clone: Antigen: not known.

General study findings and limits: Non-shared clonotypes had lower generation probabilities than clonotypes shared by all four sorted-subset donors. Rarefaction showed that sequencing of sorted subsets was incomplete (despite large depth).

There are 14 residues in the CDR3. V was clipped by 2 bases and J by 3 bases, with 11 bases between them. Per the germline V gene, CDR1 is SGHDN and CDR2 is FVKESK. Only CD45RO-negative cells positively selected for CCR7 counted as naive CD8 cells, so terminally differentiated effector memory CD45RA+ cells were excluded. The protocol was immunoSEQ multiplex PCR, while the TCRdb copy is restricted to in-frame clones and leaves out a portion. The sample has 800,000 or so clones; about 96% are singletons. The origin of this receptor is a man aged 30 to 39 in good health. This chain connects TRBV14 to TRBJ2-7, with D perhaps matching TRBD1 (5 bases). Sequenced: naive CD8+ T cells sorted from blood. CDR3 sequence reads: CASSQTITGYEQYF. In DNA, the CDR3 is TGTGCCAGCAGCCAAACTATAACAGGCTACGAGCAGTACTTC.